This entry lists 8 T cell receptor beta chains sequenced from one sample in a study of blood T cell repertoires in COVID-19. The repertoire was sequenced with immunoSEQ multiplex PCR; TCRdb's copy has only in-frame clones and lacks some. The sample lists 300,000 to 400,000 clones, around nine tenths seen once, with under 3.5% in the top ten. Source material: peripheral blood. The receptors were sampled from a woman aged 18-30 years who had recovered from COVID-19.

V and J are TRBV28 and TRBJ2-2, with 8 bases lining up with TRBD2. This CDR3 region has 16 residues. V dropped 2 bases and J dropped 5; count of bases not matched to a gene: 7. Looked up from germline, CDR1 is MDHEN and CDR2 is SYDVKM. This CDR3 is CASSLRLAGMTGELFF. In DNA, the CDR3 is TGTGCCAGCAGTTTAAGGCTAGCGGGTATGACCGGGGAGCTGTTTTTT. Using reference TRBV28 and TRBJ2-2 for the parts outside the CDR3, the full variable domain is DVKVTQSSRYLVKRTGEKVFLECVQDMDHENMFWYRQDPGLGLRLIYFSYDVKMKEKGDIPEGYSVSREKKERFSLILESASTNQTSMYLCASSLRLAGMTGELFFGEGSRLTVL.

CDR3 DNA sequence: TGTGCCAGTCGGACAGACATGAACACTGAAGCTTTCTTT. It yields the protein CASRTDMNTEAFF. The rearrangement uses TRBV18 and TRBJ1-1; possible D gene TRBD1, 6 bases. Germline lookup yields CDR1 KGHSH and CDR2 LQKENI. This CDR3 is 13 amino acids long. V was cut by 9 bases and J by 0 bases, with 11 bases left in between.

The V call is TRBV20-1, the J call TRBJ1-1; D not resolved. Trimming left V 8 bases short and J 6 bases short, with 7 bases between. The V gene's germline CDR1 is DFQATT and CDR2 SNEGSKA (reference sequence). This CDR3 is 9 amino acids long. This CDR3 is CSPQAEAFF. The CDR3 nucleotides read TGCAGTCCCCAGGCTGAAGCTTTCTTT.

This chain joins TRBV23-1 and TRBJ2-7; D might be TRBD1 (6 bases). TRBV23-1 qualifies as an ORF whose function is uncertain. V was pared by 8 bases and J by 9 bases, with 23 bases between. CDR3 length: 14 residues. The DNA for the CDR3 is TGCGCCAGCGGAAAGAACGGGACACCGCCTGGGCAGTACGTC. It translates to CASGKNGTPPGQYV.

The chain is built from TRBV11-2 and TRBJ2-1; 10 bases line up with TRBD2. CDR3 length: 17 amino acids. Germline V gene data show CDR1 as SGHAT and CDR2 as FQNNGV. The junction had 10 bases not matched to a gene; V was cut back by 1 base and J by 7 bases. The CDR3 sequence is CASSLVIRGLARNEQFF. The CDR3 DNA follows: TGTGCCAGCAGCTTAGTGATACGGGGACTAGCGAGGAATGAGCAGTTCTTC.

The chain uses TRBV7-9 and TRBJ2-4, with TRBD1 matching over 8 bases. The V gene's germline CDR1 is SEHNR and CDR2 FQNEAQ (reference sequence). CDR3 length: 15 amino acids. The V segment lost 5 bases and the J segment 0 bases; nucleotides outside the gene matches: 3. CDR3 loop: CASSRQGIAKNIQYF. The CDR3 DNA reads TGTGCCAGCAGCCGACAGGGGATAGCCAAAAACATTCAGTACTTC.

V usage is TRBV6-5 and J usage is TRBJ2-1; 10 bases are shared with TRBD1. Germline loops: CDR1 MNHEY, CDR2 SVGAGI. The CDR3 contains 15 residues. The J segment lost 6 bases and the V segment lost 4 bases, leaving 6 bases of the junction unmatched. CDR3 DNA sequence: TGTGCCAGCAGTTGGGACCGGGACAGGGGCAATGAGCAGTTCTTC. Translating it yields CASSWDRDRGNEQFF.

V is TRBV5-4 and J is TRBJ1-1; no firm D call. This CDR3 has 13 amino acids. Germline CDR1 is SGHNT and CDR2 is YYREEE (reference sequence). V was cut by 4 bases and J by 1 base, with 8 bases left in between. CDR3 protein: CASSARGNTEAFF. The CDR3 region has the DNA TGTGCCAGCAGCGCTCGCGGGAACACTGAAGCTTTCTTT.